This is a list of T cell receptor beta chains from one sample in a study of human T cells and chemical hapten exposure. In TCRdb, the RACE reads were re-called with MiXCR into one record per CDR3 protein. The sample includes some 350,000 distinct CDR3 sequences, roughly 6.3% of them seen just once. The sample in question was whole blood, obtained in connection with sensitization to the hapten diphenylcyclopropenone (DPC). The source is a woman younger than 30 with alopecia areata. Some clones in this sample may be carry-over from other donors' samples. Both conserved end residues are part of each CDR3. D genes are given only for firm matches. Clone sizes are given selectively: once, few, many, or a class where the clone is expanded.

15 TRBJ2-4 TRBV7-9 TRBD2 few TGTGCCAGCAGCGCGGGACTAGCGGGGGGAGACATTCAGTACTTC CASSAGLAGGDIQYF
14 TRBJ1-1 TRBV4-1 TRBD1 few TGCGCCAGCAGCCAACTGGACAGGAGCACTGAAGCTTTCTTT CASSQLDRSTEAFF
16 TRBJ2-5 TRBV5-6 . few TGTGCCAGCACCCCTTTTTCCGGGACCTTCATTGGTACCCAGTACTTC CASTPFSGTFIGTQYF
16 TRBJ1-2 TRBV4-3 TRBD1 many TGCGCCAGCAGCCAAGACGTGACAGGGTGGAACTATGGCTACACCTTC CASSQDVTGWNYGYTF
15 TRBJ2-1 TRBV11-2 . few TGTGCCAGCAGCTTCATCGGGAGCTCCTACAATGAGCAGTTCTTC CASSFIGSSYNEQFF
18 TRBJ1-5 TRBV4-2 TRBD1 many TGTGCCAGCAGCCAAGAGATGGGACCGTCGGCAGGGGGGCAGCCCCAGCATTTT CASSQEMGPSAGGQPQHF
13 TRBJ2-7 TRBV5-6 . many TGTGCCAGCAGCTTTCTTCAACGTGGGGAGCAGTACTTC CASSFLQRGEQYF
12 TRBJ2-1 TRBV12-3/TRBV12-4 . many TGTGCCAGCAGTCCAGACCGAGAAAGGCAGTTCTTC CASSPDRERQFF
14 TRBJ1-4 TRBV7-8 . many TGTGCCAGCAGCTTGACAGTAGAGGTTGAAAAACTGTTTTTT CASSLTVEVEKLFF
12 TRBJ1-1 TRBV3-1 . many TGTGCCAGCAGTCAGACAGACACTGAAGCTTTCTTT CASSQTDTEAFF
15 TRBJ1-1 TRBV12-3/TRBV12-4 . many TGTGCCAGCAGTTTTCTCACAGTTATGAACACTGAAGCTTTCTTT CASSFLTVMNTEAFF
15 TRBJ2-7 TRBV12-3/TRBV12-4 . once TGTGCCAGCAGTACCCGTTCGGGGACCTCCTACGAGCAGTACTTC CASSTRSGTSYEQYF
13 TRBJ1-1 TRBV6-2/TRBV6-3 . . TGTGCCAGCAGTTACGTGGCGAACACTGAAGCTTTCTTT CASSYVANTEAFF
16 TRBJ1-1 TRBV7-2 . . TGTGCCAGCAGCTTCAAGACAGGCCGAGGGAACACTGAAGCTTTCTTT CASSFKTGRGNTEAFF
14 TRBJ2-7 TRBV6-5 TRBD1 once TGTGCCAGCAGCCGAGGACAGGGAAGGTACGAGCAGTACTTC CASSRGQGRYEQYF
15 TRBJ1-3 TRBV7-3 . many TGTGCCAGCAGCCCGGGATCTAGCTCTGGAAACACCATATATTTT CASSPGSSSGNTIYF
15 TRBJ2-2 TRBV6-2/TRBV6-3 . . TGTGCCAGCAGTCGGGACTCCGGACTTACCGGGGAGCTGTTTTTT CASSRDSGLTGELFF
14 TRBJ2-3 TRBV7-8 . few TGTGCCAGCAGTCCAGAGCAGGGGACAGATACGCAGTATTTT CASSPEQGTDTQYF
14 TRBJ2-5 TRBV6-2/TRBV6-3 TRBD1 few TGTGCCAGCAGCCGCGGTTCTACAGGGGCGACCCAGTACTTC CASSRGSTGATQYF
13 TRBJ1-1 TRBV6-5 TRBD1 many TGTGCCACCACGTCAGGGGGAAGCACTGAAGCTTTCTTT CATTSGGSTEAFF
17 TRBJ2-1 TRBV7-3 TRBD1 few TGTGCCAGCAGCTTAGTGCCGAGGGGGCAGGGAGACAATGAGCAGTTCTTC CASSLVPRGQGDNEQFF
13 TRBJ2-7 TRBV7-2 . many TGTGCCAGCAGCTTTTCCCGCCTTTATGAGCAGTACTTC CASSFSRLYEQYF
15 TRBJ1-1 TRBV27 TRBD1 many TGTGCCAGCAGTTTGATACGGACAGGGGGCACTGAAGCTTTCTTT CASSLIRTGGTEAFF
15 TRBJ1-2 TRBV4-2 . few TGTGCCAGCAGCCCTATGACAGGCGCCAACTATGGCTACACCTTC CASSPMTGANYGYTF
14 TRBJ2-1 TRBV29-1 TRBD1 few TGCAGCGCCTACGACAGGGTAAAGGGCAATGAGCAGTTCTTC CSAYDRVKGNEQFF
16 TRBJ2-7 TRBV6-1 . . TGTGCCAGCAGTGGACCAAACAGGGCCGCCTCCTACGAGCAGTACTTC CASSGPNRAASYEQYF
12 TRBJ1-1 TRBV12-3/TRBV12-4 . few TGTGCCAGCAGTAGTGACAGTTCTGAAGCTTTCTTT CASSSDSSEAFF
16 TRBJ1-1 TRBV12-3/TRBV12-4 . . TGTGCCAGCACCCCGGCGCGTCCAGCGGGGAACACTGAAGCTTTCTTT CASTPARPAGNTEAFF
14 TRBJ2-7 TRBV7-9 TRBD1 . TGTGCCAGCAGTTCAAGGGACAGCGCCTACGAGCAGTACTTC CASSSRDSAYEQYF
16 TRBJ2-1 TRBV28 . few TGTGCCAGCACCACTTGGGGCGGGGTCTCCTACAATGAGCAGTTCTTC CASTTWGGVSYNEQFF
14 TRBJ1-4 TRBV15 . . TGTGTCACCAGCAGAGACCGGATAAATGAAAAACTGTTTTTT CVTSRDRINEKLFF
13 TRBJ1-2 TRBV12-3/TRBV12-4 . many TGTGCCAGCACGACAGAAGCTAACTATGGCTACACCTTC CASTTEANYGYTF
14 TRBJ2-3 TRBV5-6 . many TGTGCCAGCAGCCCAGCGGACTTCACAGATACGCAGTATTTT CASSPADFTDTQYF
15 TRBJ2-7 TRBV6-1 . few TGTGCCAGCAGTGAAGTCACCACAGCCTCCTACGAGCAGTACTTC CASSEVTTASYEQYF
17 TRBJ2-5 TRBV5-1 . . TGCGCCAGCAGTTTGAGTTTAGGGGCAGGGCTCCAAGAGACCCAGTACTTC CASSLSLGAGLQETQYF
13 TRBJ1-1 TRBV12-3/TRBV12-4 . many TGTGCCAGCAGCGCCCAGATGAACACTGAAGCTTTCTTT CASSAQMNTEAFF
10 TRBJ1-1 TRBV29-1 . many TGCAGCGTTGAAATCACTGAAGCTTTCTTT CSVEITEAFF
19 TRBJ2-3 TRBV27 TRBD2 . TGTGCCAGCAGTTTGGGCGTCATAGGCGGGGGGGCATTGGCAGATACGCAGTATTTT CASSLGVIGGGALADTQYF
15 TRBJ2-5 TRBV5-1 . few TGCGCCAGCAGCAGATGGACCGGCCTCCAAGAGACCCAGTACTTC CASSRWTGLQETQYF
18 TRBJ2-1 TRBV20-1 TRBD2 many TGCAGTGCTAGAGATGGGACTAGCGGGCACTACTCCTACAATGAGCAGTTCTTC CSARDGTSGHYSYNEQFF
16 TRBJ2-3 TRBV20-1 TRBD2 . TGCAGTGCTTCTCCCAGTAGCGGGGAAGGGACAGATACGCAGTATTTT CSASPSSGEGTDTQYF
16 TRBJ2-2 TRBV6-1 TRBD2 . TGTGCCAGCAGTGGATTAGCGGGGGGGGACACCGGGGAGCTGTTTTTT CASSGLAGGDTGELFF
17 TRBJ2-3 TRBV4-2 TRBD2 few TGTGCCAGCAGCCCCTTAGGACTAGCGGGGGGTCCAAATACGCAGTATTTT CASSPLGLAGGPNTQYF
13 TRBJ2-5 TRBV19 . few TGTGCCAGTAGTCTCACCGCCCATGGGACCCAGTACTTC CASSLTAHGTQYF